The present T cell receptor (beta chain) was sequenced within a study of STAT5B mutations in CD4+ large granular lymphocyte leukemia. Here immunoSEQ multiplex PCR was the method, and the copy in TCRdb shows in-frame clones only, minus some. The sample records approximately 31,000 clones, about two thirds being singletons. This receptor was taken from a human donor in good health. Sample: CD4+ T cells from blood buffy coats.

DNA of the CDR3: TGTGCCAGCAGCTTCTGGGACAGGGCCGGGGAGCAGTACTTC. It codes for CASSFWDRAGEQYF. The V gene is TRBV5-6, the J gene TRBJ2-7; 9 nucleotides line up with TRBD1. Germline loops: CDR1 SGHDT, CDR2 YYEEEE. The CDR3 is made up of 14 amino acids. V shed 2 bases, J shed 7 bases, and the junction held 7 bases outside the gene matches.